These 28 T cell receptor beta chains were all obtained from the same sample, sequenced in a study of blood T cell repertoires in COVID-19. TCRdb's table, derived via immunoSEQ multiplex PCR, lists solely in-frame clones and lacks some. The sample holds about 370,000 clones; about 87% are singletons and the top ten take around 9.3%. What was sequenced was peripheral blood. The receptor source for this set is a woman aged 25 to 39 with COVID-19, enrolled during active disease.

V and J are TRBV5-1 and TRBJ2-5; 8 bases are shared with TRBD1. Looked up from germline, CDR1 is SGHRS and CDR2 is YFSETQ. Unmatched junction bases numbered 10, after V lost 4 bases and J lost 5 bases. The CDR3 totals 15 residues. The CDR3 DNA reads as TGCGCCAGCAGCGGCGCGCAGGGGGCAGGGGAGACCCAGTACTTC. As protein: CASSGAQGAGETQYF.

The CDR3 sequence: CAWSVQAVEQYF. The CDR3 bases are TGTGCCTGGAGTGTACAGGCGGTCGAGCAGTACTTC. This rearrangement joins TRBV30 to TRBJ2-7; maybe TRBD1 (5 bases). In germline, CDR1 is GTSNPN, CDR2 SVGIG (reference sequence). Trimming shortened V by 0 bases and J by 6 bases, and 9 bases separated the two germline ends. This CDR3 contains 12 residues.

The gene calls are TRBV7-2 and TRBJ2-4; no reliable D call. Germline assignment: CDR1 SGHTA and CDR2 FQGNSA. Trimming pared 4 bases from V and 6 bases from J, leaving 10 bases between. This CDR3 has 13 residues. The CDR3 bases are TGTGCCAGCAGCTCGTGGCCCAGAAACATTCAGTACTTC. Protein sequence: CASSSWPRNIQYF.

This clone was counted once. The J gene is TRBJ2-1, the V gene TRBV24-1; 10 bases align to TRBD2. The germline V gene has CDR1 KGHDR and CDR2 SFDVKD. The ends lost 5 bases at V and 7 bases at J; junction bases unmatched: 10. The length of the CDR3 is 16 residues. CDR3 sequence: CATSGQRGGLGNEQFF. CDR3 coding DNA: TGTGCCACCAGTGGCCAGCGGGGGGGGCTTGGAAATGAGCAGTTCTTC.

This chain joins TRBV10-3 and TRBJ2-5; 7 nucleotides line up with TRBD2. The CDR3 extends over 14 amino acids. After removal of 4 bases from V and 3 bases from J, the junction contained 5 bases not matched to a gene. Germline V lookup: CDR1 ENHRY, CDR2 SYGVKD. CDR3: CAISARGEEETQYF. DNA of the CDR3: TGTGCCATCAGTGCTCGGGGGGAGGAAGAGACCCAGTACTTC.

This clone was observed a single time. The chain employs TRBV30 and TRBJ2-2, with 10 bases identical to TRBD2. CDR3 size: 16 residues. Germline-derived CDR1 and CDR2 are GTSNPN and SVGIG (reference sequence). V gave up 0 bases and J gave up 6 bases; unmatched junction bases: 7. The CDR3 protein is CAWSVFRSGRAGELFF. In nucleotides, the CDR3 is TGTGCCTGGAGTGTATTTAGAAGCGGGAGGGCCGGGGAGCTGTTTTTT.

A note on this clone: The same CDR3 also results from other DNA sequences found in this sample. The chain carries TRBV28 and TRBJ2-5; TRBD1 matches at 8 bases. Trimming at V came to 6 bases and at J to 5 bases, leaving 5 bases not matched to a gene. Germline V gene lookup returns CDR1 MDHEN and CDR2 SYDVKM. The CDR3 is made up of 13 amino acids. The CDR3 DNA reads TGTGCCAGCAGCCACAGGGGGAGGGAGACCCAGTACTTC. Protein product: CASSHRGRETQYF.

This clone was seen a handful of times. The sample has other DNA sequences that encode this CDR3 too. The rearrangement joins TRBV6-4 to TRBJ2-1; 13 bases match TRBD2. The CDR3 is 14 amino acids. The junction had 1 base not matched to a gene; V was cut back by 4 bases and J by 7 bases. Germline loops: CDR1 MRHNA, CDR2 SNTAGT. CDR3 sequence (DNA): TGTGCCAGCAGTGGACTAGCGGGAGGAAATGAGCAGTTCTTC. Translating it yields CASSGLAGGNEQFF.

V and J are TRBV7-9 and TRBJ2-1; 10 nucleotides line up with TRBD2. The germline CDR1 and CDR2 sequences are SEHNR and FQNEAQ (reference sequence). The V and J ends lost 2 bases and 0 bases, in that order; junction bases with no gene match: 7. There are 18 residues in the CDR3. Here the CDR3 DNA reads TGTGCCAGCAGCTTATCTCCACTAGCGGGAAACTCCTACAATGAGCAGTTCTTC. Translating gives CASSLSPLAGNSYNEQFF.

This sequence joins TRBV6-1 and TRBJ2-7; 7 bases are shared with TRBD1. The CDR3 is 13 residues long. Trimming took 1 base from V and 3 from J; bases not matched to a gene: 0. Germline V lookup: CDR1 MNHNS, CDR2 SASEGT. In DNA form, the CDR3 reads TGTGCCAGCAGTGAAGACAGGGGCTACGAGCAGTACTTC. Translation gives CASSEDRGYEQYF.

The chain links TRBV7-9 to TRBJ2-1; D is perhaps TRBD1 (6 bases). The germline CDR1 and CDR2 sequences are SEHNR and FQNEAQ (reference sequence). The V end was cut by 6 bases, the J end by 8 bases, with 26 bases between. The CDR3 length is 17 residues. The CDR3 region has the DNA TGTGCCAGCAGTCCCCGACCGGGACACATGAAAGACGATGAGCAGTTCTTC. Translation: CASSPRPGHMKDDEQFF.

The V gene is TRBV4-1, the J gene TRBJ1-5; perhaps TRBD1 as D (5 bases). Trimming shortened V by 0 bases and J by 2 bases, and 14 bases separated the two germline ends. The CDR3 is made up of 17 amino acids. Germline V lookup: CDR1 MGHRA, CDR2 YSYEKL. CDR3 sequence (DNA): TGCGCCAGCAGCCAAGATCCCAGAGGGGAGGGCAATCAGCCCCAGCATTTT. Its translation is CASSQDPRGEGNQPQHF.

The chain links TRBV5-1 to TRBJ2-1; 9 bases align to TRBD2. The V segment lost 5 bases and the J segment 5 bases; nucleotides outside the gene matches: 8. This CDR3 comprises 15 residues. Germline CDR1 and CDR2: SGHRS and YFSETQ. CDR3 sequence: CASRAGTSNHNEQFF. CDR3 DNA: TGCGCCAGCAGGGCCGGGACTAGCAACCACAATGAGCAGTTCTTC.

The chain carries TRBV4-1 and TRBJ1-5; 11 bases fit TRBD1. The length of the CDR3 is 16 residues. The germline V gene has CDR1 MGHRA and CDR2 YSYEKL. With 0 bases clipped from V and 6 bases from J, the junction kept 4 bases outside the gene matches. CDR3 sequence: CASSQDPGTGGQPQHF. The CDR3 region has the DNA TGCGCCAGCAGCCAAGATCCTGGGACAGGGGGTCAGCCCCAGCATTTT.

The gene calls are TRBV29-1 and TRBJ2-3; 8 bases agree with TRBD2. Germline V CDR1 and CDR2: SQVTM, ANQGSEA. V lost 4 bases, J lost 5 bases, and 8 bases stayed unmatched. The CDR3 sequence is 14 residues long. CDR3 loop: CSVVQRESIDTQYF. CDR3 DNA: TGCAGCGTTGTCCAGCGGGAGTCTATAGATACGCAGTATTTT.

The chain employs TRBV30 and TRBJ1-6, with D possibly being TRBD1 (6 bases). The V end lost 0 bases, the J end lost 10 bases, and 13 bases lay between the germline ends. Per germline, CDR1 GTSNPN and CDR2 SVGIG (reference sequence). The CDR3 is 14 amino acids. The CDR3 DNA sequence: TGTGCCTGGAGTGTACGGCAGGGGCGGTCACCCCTCCACTTT. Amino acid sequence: CAWSVRQGRSPLHF.

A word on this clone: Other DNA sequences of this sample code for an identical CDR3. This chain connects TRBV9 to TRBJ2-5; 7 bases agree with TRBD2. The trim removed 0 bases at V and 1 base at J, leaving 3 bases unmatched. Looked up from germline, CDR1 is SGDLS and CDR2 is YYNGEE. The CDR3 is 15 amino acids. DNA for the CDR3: TGTGCCAGCAGCGTAGTCGCTAGCGGCCAAGAGACCCAGTACTTC. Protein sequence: CASSVVASGQETQYF. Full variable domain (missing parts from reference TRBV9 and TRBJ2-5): DSGVTQTPKHLITATGQRVTLRCSPRSGDLSVYWYQQSLDQGLQFLIQYYNGEERAKGNILERFSAQQFPDLHSELNLSSLELGDSALYFCASSVVASGQETQYFGPGTRLLVL.

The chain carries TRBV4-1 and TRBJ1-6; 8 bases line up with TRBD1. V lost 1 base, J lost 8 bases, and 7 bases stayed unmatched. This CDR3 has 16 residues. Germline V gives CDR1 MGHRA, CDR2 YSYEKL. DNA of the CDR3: TGCGCCAGCAGCCAAGTGGCGGGGACAGGTGATTCACCCCTCCACTTT. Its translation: CASSQVAGTGDSPLHF.

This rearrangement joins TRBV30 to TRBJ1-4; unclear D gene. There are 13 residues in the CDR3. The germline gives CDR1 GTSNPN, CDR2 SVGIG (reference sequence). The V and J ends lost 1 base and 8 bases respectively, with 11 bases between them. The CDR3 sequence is CAWSGSRGEKLFF. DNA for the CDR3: TGTGCCTGGAGTGGCTCTCGCGGGGAAAAACTGTTTTTT.

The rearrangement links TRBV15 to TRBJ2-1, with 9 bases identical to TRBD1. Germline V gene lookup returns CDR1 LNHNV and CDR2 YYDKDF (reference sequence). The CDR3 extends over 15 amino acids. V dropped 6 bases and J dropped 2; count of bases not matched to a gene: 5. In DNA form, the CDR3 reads TGTGCCACCAGGGGACAGGGTGGGGCCTACAATGAGCAGTTCTTC. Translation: CATRGQGGAYNEQFF.

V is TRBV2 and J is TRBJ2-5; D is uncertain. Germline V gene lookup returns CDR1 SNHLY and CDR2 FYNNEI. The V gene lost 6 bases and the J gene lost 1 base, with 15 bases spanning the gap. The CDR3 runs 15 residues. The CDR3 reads CASSLPLAVQETQYF. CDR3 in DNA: TGTGCCAGCAGCCTCCCCCTGGCGGTCCAAGAGACCCAGTACTTC. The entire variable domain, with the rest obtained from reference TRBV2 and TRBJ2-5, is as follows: EPEVTQTPSHQVTQMGQEVILRCVPISNHLYFYWYRQILGQKVEFLVSFYNNEISEKSEIFDDQFSVERPDGSNFTLKIRSTKLEDSAMYFCASSLPLAVQETQYFGPGTRLLVL.

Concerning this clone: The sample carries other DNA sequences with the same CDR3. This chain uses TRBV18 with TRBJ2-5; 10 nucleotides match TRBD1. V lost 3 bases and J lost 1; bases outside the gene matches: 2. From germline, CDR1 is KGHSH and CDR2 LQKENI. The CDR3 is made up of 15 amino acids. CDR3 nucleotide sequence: TGTGCCAGCTCACCCCGGACAGGGGGCCAAGAGACCCAGTACTTC. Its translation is CASSPRTGGQETQYF.

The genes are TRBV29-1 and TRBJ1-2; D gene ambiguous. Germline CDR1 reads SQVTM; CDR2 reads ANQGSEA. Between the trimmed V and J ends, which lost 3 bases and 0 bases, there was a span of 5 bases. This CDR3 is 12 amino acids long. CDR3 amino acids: CSVDQSNYGYTF. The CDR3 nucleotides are TGCAGCGTTGATCAATCTAACTATGGCTACACCTTC.

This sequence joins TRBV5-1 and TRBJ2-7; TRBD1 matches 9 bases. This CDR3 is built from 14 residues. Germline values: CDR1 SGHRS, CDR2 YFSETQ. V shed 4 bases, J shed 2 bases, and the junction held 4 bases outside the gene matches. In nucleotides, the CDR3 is TGCGCCAGCAGCCGACAGGGGGTTGCCTACGAGCAGTACTTC. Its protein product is CASSRQGVAYEQYF.

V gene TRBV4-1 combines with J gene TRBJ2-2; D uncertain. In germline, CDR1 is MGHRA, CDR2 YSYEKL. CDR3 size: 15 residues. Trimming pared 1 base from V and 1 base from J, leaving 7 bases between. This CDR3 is CASSQGWQNTGELFF. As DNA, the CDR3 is TGCGCCAGCAGCCAAGGTTGGCAGAACACCGGGGAGCTGTTTTTT.

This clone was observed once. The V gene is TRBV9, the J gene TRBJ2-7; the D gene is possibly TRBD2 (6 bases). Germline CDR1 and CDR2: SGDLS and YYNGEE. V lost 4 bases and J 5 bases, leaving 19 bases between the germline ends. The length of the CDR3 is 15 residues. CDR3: CASSPGTSAGDEQYF. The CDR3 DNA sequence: TGTGCCAGCAGCCCAGGGACTTCTGCCGGGGACGAGCAGTACTTC.

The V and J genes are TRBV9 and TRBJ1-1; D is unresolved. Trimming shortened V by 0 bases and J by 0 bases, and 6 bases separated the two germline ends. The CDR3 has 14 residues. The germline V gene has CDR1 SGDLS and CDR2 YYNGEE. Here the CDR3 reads CASSVGDMNTEAFF. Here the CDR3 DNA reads TGTGCCAGCAGCGTAGGCGATATGAACACTGAAGCTTTCTTT.

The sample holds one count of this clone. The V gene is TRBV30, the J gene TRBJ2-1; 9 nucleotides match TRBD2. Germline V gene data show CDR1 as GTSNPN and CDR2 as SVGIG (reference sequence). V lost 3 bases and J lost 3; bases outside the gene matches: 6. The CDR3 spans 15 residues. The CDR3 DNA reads TGTGCCTGGAGGCGGGGGGGGGCCGGCTACAATGAGCAGTTCTTC. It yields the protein CAWRRGGAGYNEQFF.